This TCR beta chain was obtained from a study of blood T cell repertoires in COVID-19. On the study more broadly: Acute and convalescent COVID-19 samples came from the United States, Italy and Spain.

This table comes from immunoSEQ multiplex PCR, and its TCRdb copy is limited to in-frame clones, with some not included. The profile shows tens of thousands of clones, 90% of them singletons. The CDR3 length is 14 residues. Germline V gives CDR1 SGHRS, CDR2 YFSETQ. V shed 4 bases, J shed 2 bases, and the junction held 4 bases outside the gene matches. This clonotype originated in a man aged 45 to 65 with active COVID-19. V usage is TRBV5-1 and J usage is TRBJ2-3; 7 nucleotides match TRBD1. Sequenced input: peripheral blood. CDR3 in amino acids: CASSRQGNTDTQYF. CDR3 sequence (DNA): TGCGCCAGCAGCCGACAGGGAAACACAGATACGCAGTATTTT.